This T cell receptor beta chain was found in a study of T cells in narcolepsy. The ends lost 0 bases at V and 4 bases at J; junction bases unmatched: 0. This CDR3 is built from 15 residues. Germline V gives CDR1 MRHNA, CDR2 SNTAGT. Using immunoSEQ multiplex PCR, the repertoire was profiled, and TCRdb retains in-frame clones only, with some absent. This table holds more than 10,000 clones, just over 70% found once. Sequenced input: CD45RA- memory CD8+ T cells from PBMCs. This receptor was identified in a human donor with narcolepsy. This chain joins TRBV6-4 and TRBJ2-1; the match to TRBD2 covers 10 bases. The CDR3 nucleotides read TGTGCCAGCAGTGACTCGACTAGCGGGTACAATGAGCAGTTCTTC. This gives the protein CASSDSTSGYNEQFF.